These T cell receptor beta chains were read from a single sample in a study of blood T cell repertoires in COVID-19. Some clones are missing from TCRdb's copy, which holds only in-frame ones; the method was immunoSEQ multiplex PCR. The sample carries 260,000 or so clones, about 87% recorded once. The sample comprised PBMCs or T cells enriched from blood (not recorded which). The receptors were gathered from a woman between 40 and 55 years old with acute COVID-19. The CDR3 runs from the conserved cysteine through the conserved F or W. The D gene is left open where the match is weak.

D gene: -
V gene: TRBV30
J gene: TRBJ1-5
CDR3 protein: CAWANTDSPQHF
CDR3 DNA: TGTGCCTGGGCTAATACAGACAGTCCCCAGCATTTT

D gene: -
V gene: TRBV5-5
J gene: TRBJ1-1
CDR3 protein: CASSFQINTEAFF
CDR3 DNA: TGTGCCAGCAGCTTCCAGATAAACACTGAAGCTTTCTTT

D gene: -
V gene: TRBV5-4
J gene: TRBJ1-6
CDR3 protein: CASSLAGTLNSPLHF
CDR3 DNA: TGTGCCAGCAGCTTGGCCGGGACACTGAATTCACCCCTCCACTTT

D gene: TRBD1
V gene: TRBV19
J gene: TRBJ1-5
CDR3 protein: CASSPWDSYSNQPQHF
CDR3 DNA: TGTGCCAGTAGTCCATGGGACAGTTATAGCAATCAGCCCCAGCATTTT

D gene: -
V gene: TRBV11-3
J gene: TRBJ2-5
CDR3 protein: CASSPLGYQETQYF
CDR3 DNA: TGTGCCAGCAGCCCGCTGGGCTACCAAGAGACCCAGTACTTC

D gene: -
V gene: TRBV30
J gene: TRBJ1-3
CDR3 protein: CAWSGGSGNTIYF
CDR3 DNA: TGTGCCTGGAGTGGAGGCTCTGGAAACACCATATATTTT

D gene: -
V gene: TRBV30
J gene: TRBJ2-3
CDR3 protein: CAWSGTVDTQYF
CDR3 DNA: TGTGCCTGGAGTGGTACTGTGGATACGCAGTATTTT

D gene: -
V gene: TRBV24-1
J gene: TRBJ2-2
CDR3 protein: CATRDSANTGELFF
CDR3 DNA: TGTGCCACCAGGGACAGCGCGAACACCGGGGAGCTGTTTTTT

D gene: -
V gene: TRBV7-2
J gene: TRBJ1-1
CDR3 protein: CASSLAILGRTKNTEAFF
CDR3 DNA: TGTGCCAGCAGCTTAGCGATACTAGGACGCACTAAGAACACTGAAGCTTTCTTT

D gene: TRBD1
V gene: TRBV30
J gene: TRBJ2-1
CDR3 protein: CAWTDRADNEQFF
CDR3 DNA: TGTGCCTGGACGGACAGGGCAGACAATGAGCAGTTCTTC

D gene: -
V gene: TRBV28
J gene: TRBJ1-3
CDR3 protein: CASSFAHGNTIYF
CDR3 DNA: TGTGCCAGCAGTTTTGCGCATGGAAACACCATATATTTT

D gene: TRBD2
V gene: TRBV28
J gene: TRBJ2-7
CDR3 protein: CASSPGLAGVYEQYF
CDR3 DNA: TGTGCCAGCAGCCCGGGACTAGCGGGAGTGTACGAGCAGTACTTC

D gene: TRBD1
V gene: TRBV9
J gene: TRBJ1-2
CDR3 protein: CASSDPDRGGDGYTF
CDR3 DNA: TGTGCCAGCAGCGATCCGGACAGGGGAGGTGATGGCTACACCTTC